This is a list of T cell receptor beta chains from one sample in a study of blood T cells in healthy people across ages. TCRdb fed the 5' RACE reads into MiXCR, producing one record per CDR3 protein. The sample contains approximately 800,000 distinct CDR3 sequences, roughly 46% of which appear only once. The sequencing input was blood. The receptors shown here come from a man at least 80 years old in good health. Both conserved end residues are part of each CDR3. D genes are given only for firm matches. Clone size is given for some rows only: seen once, a few or many times, or a class if the clone is expanded.

j_call d_call clone_size v_call cdr3_aa cdr3_nt
TRBJ2-1 - - TRBV12-3/TRBV12-4 CASNGGPIYNEQFF TGTGCCAGCAACGGCGGGCCTATCTACAATGAGCAGTTCTTC
TRBJ2-1 - - TRBV7-2 CASSLGAGQMNNEQFF TGTGCCAGCAGCTTAGGGGCGGGACAGATGAACAATGAGCAGTTCTTC
TRBJ2-3 TRBD1 few TRBV5-1 CASSFSDRGSDTQYF TGCGCCAGCAGCTTTAGTGACAGGGGCTCAGATACGCAGTATTTT
TRBJ2-4 - - TRBV25-1 CASSGVKKQLQNIQYF TGTGCCAGCAGTGGGGTTAAGAAACAGTTGCAAAACATTCAGTACTTC
TRBJ2-2 - - TRBV7-3 CASSWSGGGNTGELFF TGTGCCAGCAGCTGGTCCGGCGGCGGGAACACCGGGGAGCTGTTTTTT
TRBJ2-7 - - TRBV12-3/TRBV12-4 CASSRGDQYEQYF TGTGCCAGCAGTCGCGGGGACCAGTACGAGCAGTACTTC
TRBJ1-4 - few TRBV5-5 CASTLFNNEKLFF TGTGCCAGCACCCTGTTTAACAATGAAAAACTGTTTTTT
TRBJ2-2 TRBD2 - TRBV27 CASSAQPGLGTGELFF TGTGCTAGCAGTGCACAACCGGGACTAGGTACCGGGGAGCTGTTTTTT
TRBJ2-7 TRBD2 - TRBV7-2 CASSPLGAGGYNEQYF TGTGCCAGCAGCCCCCTAGGAGCGGGAGGGTACAATGAGCAGTACTTC
TRBJ2-2 - - TRBV30 CAWAPFPDLGGELFF TGTGCCTGGGCCCCGTTCCCCGACCTGGGCGGGGAGCTGTTTTTT
TRBJ2-7 - - TRBV29-1 CSVGWGDEQYF TGCAGCGTTGGATGGGGCGACGAGCAGTACTTC
TRBJ2-5 - - TRBV10-3 CAISDSKETQYF TGTGCCATCAGTGACAGTAAAGAGACCCAGTACTTC
TRBJ2-5 - - TRBV15 CATAIRGIETQYF TGTGCCACAGCGATTAGGGGTATAGAGACCCAGTACTTC
TRBJ2-6 - - TRBV28 CASSLSGPGANVLTF TGTGCCAGCAGTTTATCGGGTCCAGGGGCCAACGTCCTGACTTTC
TRBJ1-3 - - TRBV15 CATSRDRGQDTIYF TGTGCCACCAGCAGAGACAGGGGTCAAGACACCATATATTTT
TRBJ2-3 - many TRBV10-3 CAISVYGGSTDTQYF TGTGCCATCAGTGTTTATGGCGGGAGCACAGATACGCAGTATTTT
TRBJ2-1 TRBD2 - TRBV5-1 CASSYGLAGSSYNEQFF TGCGCCAGCAGCTACGGACTAGCGGGGAGCTCCTACAATGAGCAGTTCTTC
TRBJ1-4 TRBD1 - TRBV5-1 CASKTDRAGATNEKLFF TGCGCCAGCAAGACGGACAGGGCCGGAGCAACTAATGAAAAACTGTTTTTT
TRBJ2-5 TRBD2 - TRBV27 CASSFGWLAGGQETQYF TGTGCCAGCAGTTTCGGGTGGCTAGCGGGGGGTCAAGAGACCCAGTACTTC